This section outlines one T cell receptor beta chain sequence together with its context. Its binding antigen is unknown. Per-nucleotide qualities are absent, and no much larger clonotype sits a single base away. These data belong to a study of graft-versus-host responses after intestinal transplantation (dated by TCRdb to about 2021). In terms of the full investigation: Recipients received multivisceral, liver-intestinal, or isolated intestinal transplants. Every recipient was given anti-thymocyte globulin induction, then maintenance tacrolimus and steroids for roughly 3 years. After intestinal transplantation, graft-versus-host and host-versus-graft alloreactive T cell clones in the graft, circulation and bone marrow were tracked using bulk TCR-beta CDR3 sequencing. To identify alloreactive clones, pre-transplant mixed lymphocyte reaction products were sequenced and then compared with unstimulated pre-transplant donor and recipient T cells. The cohort enrolled some 25 intestinal transplant recipients including one retransplant, and 3 patients lacking pretransplant specimens were excluded. Donor T cell macrochimerism was defined as a peak of at least 4% donor T cells among recipient peripheral blood mononuclear cells. Samples from a few later patients were sequenced in-house on an Illumina MiSeq with MiXCR processing rather than by the commercial service.

What the authors observed across the whole study: Patients with donor T cell macrochimerism had high GvH to HvG T cell clonal ratios in their allografts. GvH clones were found in recipient bone marrow, and some of the GvH clones appeared earlier in ileal mucosa or blood, which is consistent with an intestinal mucosal origin. Peak levels of circulating GvH clones were associated with declines in HvG clones early after transplant. Conclusions were limited by the relatively low number and heterogeneity of intestinal transplant patients.

The sample's time point, from its label and the paper: cells obtained before transplantation from donor or recipient. CD3+CD4+ and CD3+CD8+ populations were FACS-sorted from unstimulated pre-transplant donor and recipient cells taken from spleen or lymph nodes. Inclusive of the bounding cysteine and phenylalanine, the CDR3 is 15 residues long. The only DNA kept is the CDR3, 45 bases in frame from the first base. Trimming removed 7 bases from V and 3 bases from J; the gene matches leave 7 bases unexplained. CDR1 and CDR2 are read off the germline V gene as SNHLY and FYNNEI. Library prep was done by the immunoSEQ multiplex PCR assay. In most patients, genomic DNA was isolated using the Qiagen DNeasy Blood and Tissue Kit and sent frozen to Adaptive Biotechnologies for TCR sequencing. For most patients, high-throughput TCR-beta CDR3 sequencing of genomic DNA was performed by Adaptive Biotechnologies. As for the authors' bioinformatics: Adaptive's ImmunoSEQ software was the source of the TCR sequencing data for about 17 patients, while three other patients were processed with MiXCR and VDJtools. To correct CD4 versus CD8 sorting errors, sequences present in both subsets at a frequency ratio below 5:1 were removed. Because the origin of CDR3 nucleotide sequences shared between donor and recipient could not be assigned, those sequences were removed. To be classed as alloreactive, a clone needed at least 2-fold expansion over unstimulated cells and a minimum CFSE-low frequency of 0.002% (template counts) or 0.001% (read counts). Mappable clones were those detected in sequenced pre-transplant spleen, lymph node, or MLR CFSE-low populations of the donor or recipient. The cumulative frequency of alloreactive clones was calculated as a percentage of all sequences, weighted by copy number. Drawn from immuneACCESS, this table holds only the in-frame rearrangements with V and J called that TCRdb kept. Clones are partly lost; checked studies trace under half to an unresolved V gene and leave the rest unexplained. V, J and clone size are taken as reported in that table, and D and trimming were inferred from the DNA itself. In all, the sample holds about 85,000 clones, and roughly 80% of those were seen once. The ten top clones hold approximately 0.78% of the sample.

The sequence is built from TRBV2 and TRBJ2-1; TRBD2 fits 9 bases in the junction. The specimen comprised unstimulated CD4+ T cells sorted from spleen or lymph node cells, sampled before intestinal transplant. This clonotype originated in a human donor who received an intestinal transplant. The CDR3 sequence is CASTGGLAGYNEQFF. The bases are TGTGCCAGCACTGGGGGACTAGCTGGCTACAATGAGCAGTTCTTC.